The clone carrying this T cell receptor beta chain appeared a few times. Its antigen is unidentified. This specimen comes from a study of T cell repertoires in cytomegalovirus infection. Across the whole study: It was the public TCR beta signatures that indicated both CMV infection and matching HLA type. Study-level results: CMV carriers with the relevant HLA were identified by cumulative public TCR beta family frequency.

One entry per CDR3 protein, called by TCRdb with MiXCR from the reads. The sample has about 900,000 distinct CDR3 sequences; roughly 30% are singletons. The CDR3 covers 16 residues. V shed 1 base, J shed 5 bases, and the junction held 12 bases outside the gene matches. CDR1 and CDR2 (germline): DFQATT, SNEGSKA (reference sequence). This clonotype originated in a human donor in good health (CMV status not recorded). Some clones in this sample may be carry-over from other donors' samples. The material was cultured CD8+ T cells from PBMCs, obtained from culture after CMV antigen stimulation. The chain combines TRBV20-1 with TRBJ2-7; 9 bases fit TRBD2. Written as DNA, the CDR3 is TGCAGTGCTAGAGCGGTGGAGCGGGGGGCACGGGACGAGCAGTACTTC. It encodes CSARAVERGARDEQYF.